This T cell receptor (beta chain) comes out of a study of T cells in Graves' hyperthyroidism and ophthalmopathy. TCR beta CDR3 region amplification was performed from RNA transcripts. RT-PCR in the first round (using the HTBI primer set) targeted the TCR CDR3. TCRdb fed the multiplex PCR reads into MiXCR, producing one record per CDR3 protein. In the table there are about 380,000 distinct CDR3 sequences, approximately 13% of which are singletons. Trimming at V came to 5 bases and at J to 7 bases, leaving 8 bases not matched to a gene. CDR3 length equals 14 residues. The V gene's germline CDR1 is SGHTA and CDR2 FQGNSA. Patients were excluded for uncontrolled infection, other autoimmune disease, pregnancy or lactation.

The sequenced sample was blood. The TCR sequence derives from a man younger than 40 with Graves' hyperthyroidism that later progressed to Graves' ophthalmopathy. The chain combines TRBV7-2 with TRBJ1-2; 9 nucleotides match TRBD1. CDR3 residues: CASSAGTGNFGYTF. CDR3 sequence (DNA): TGTGCCAGCAGCGCAGGGACAGGGAATTTTGGCTACACCTTC.